Below are 27 T cell receptor beta chains sequenced from a single sample in a study of blood T cells in healthy people across ages. Then a second PCR, running about 6 to 12 cycles, was carried out with a sample-barcoded 5' primer and a J-beta primer mix. TCRdb reprocessed the 5' RACE reads via MiXCR and lists one record per CDR3 protein. The sample comprises 1.5 million to 2 million distinct CDR3 sequences, more than 35% of which are singletons, and roughly 24% rests with the top ten. Source material: blood. Receptors originate from a human donor in good health.

This clonotype was counted a few times. The V call is TRBV6-1, the J call TRBJ2-7, with D possibly TRBD1 on 6 matching bases. Between the trimmed V and J ends, which lost 6 bases and 5 bases, there was a span of 14 bases. CDR3 length equals 13 residues. Germline assignment: CDR1 MNHNS and CDR2 SASEGT. CDR3 nucleotide sequence: TGTGCCAGCAGGAACAGGGTTTTGGACGAGCAGTACTTC. This translates into CASRNRVLDEQYF.

This clonotype was seen many times. The chain couples TRBV4-3 to TRBJ2-7; 12 bases align to TRBD2. CDR1 and CDR2 (germline): LGHNA, YSLEER. Germline trimming cut 5 bases from V and 2 bases from J; bases unmatched to any gene: 4. This CDR3 has 15 amino acids. The DNA of the CDR3 is TGCGCCAGCAGCTTGCTAGCGGGGGGGGCCTACGAGCAGTACTTC. Its protein product is CASSLLAGGAYEQYF.

V gene TRBV4-2 combines with J gene TRBJ1-1; D not certain. The germline V and J ends were trimmed by 0 bases and 11 bases, with 13 bases remaining between them. The CDR3 sequence is 13 residues long. The germline gives CDR1 LGHNA, CDR2 YNFKEQ. The CDR3 is CASSQELGSEAFF. CDR3 DNA sequence: TGTGCCAGCAGCCAAGAGCTGGGGAGCGAGGCTTTCTTT.

The V call is TRBV25-1, the J call TRBJ2-7, with a weak D call TRBD2 (6 bases). The DNA end is a closer match to TRBJ2-5, so the J assignment may be wrong. This CDR3 has 14 residues. Per the germline V gene, CDR1 is MGHDK and CDR2 is SYGVNS. CDR3 residues: CASSEWRVGETQYF. For the CDR3, the DNA is TGTGCCAGCAGTGAATGGAGGGTAGGAGAGACCCAGTACTTC.

The chain recombines TRBV10-3 with TRBJ2-7; D may be TRBD1 (5 bases). The V end lost 0 bases, the J end lost 5 bases, and 8 bases lay between the germline ends. This CDR3 has 13 amino acids. In germline, CDR1 is ENHRY, CDR2 SYGVKD. CDR3 sequence reads: CAISESFRDEQYF. The CDR3 bases are TGTGCCATCAGTGAGTCGTTCAGGGACGAGCAGTACTTC.

A few counts support this clonotype. This sequence joins TRBV4-3 and TRBJ2-1; D is possibly TRBD1 or TRBD2 (6 bases each). Per the germline V gene, CDR1 is LGHNA and CDR2 is YSLEER. This CDR3 contains 16 residues. V was trimmed by 1 base and J by 7 bases, leaving 17 bases between them. CDR3 amino acids: CASSQVSGGPGNEQFF. The DNA for the CDR3 is TGCGCCAGCAGCCAAGTCTCCGGGGGCCCGGGGAATGAGCAGTTCTTC.

The chain carries TRBV4-1 and TRBJ2-1, with 8 bases identical to TRBD1. The V segment lost 5 bases and the J segment 6 bases; nucleotides outside the gene matches: 15. Germline CDR1 is MGHRA and CDR2 is YSYEKL. This CDR3 contains 17 residues. The CDR3 nucleotides read TGCGCCAGCAGCTCCCACTCCGGGACAGGAATACCCAATGAGCAGTTCTTC. It specifies CASSSHSGTGIPNEQFF.

In its sample, this clonotype was seen a few times. The chain carries TRBV4-2 and TRBJ2-5; 8 bases map to TRBD2. V lost 1 base and J lost 11; bases outside the gene matches: 6. In germline, CDR1 is LGHNA, CDR2 YNFKEQ. The CDR3 covers 13 residues. This chain's CDR3 is CASSQVRGALQYF. In DNA, the CDR3 is TGTGCCAGCAGCCAAGTGCGGGGGGCGTTGCAGTACTTC.

This clonotype was seen ten or more times. The chain joins TRBV6-1 to TRBJ1-4, with D possibly TRBD1 on 5 matching bases. Germline-derived CDR1 and CDR2 are MNHNS and SASEGT. This CDR3 contains 16 residues. Trimming shortened V by 0 bases and J by 4 bases, and 12 bases separated the two germline ends. CDR3 residues: CASSEALGAGNEKLFF. DNA of the CDR3: TGTGCCAGCAGTGAAGCGCTCGGGGCCGGTAATGAAAAACTGTTTTTT.

This clonotype was seen a handful of times. The rearrangement links TRBV7-9 to TRBJ2-5; D is perhaps TRBD1 or TRBD2 (5 bases each). Per the germline V gene, CDR1 is SEHNR and CDR2 is FQNEAQ (reference sequence). Trimming shortened V by 4 bases and J by 5 bases, and 14 bases separated the two germline ends. This CDR3 comprises 14 residues. CDR3 residues: CASSSQGVVETQYF. The CDR3 DNA follows: TGTGCCAGCAGCTCCCAGGGAGTGGTGGAGACCCAGTACTTC.

V gene TRBV6-2 or TRBV6-3 combines with J gene TRBJ2-7; weak D call: TRBD2 (5 bases). V lost 6 bases, J lost 2 bases, and 17 bases lay in between. Germline V gene lookup returns CDR1 MNHEY and CDR2 SVGEGT. This CDR3 has 15 residues. The CDR3 region is CASRSPRRLPYEQYF. In DNA form, the CDR3 reads TGTGCCAGCAGATCGCCGAGGAGGTTACCCTACGAGCAGTACTTC.

The CDR3 region is CASTQGGYDEQFF. The CDR3 DNA follows: TGTGCCAGCACTCAGGGAGGGTATGATGAGCAGTTCTTC. This chain joins TRBV12-3 or TRBV12-4 and TRBJ2-1, with 7 bases fitting TRBD2. The CDR3 spans 13 residues. The V and J ends lost 7 bases and 8 bases, in that order; junction bases with no gene match: 8.

This clonotype showed up just a few times. The chain is built from TRBV6-5 and TRBJ1-2; D is possibly TRBD1 (6 bases). From germline, CDR1 is MNHEY and CDR2 SVGAGI. The CDR3 has 15 residues. Between the trimmed V and J ends, which lost 6 bases and 5 bases, there was a span of 19 bases. DNA of the CDR3: TGTGCCAGCAGACCCCTACAGGGATCTCGGTATGGCTACACCTTC. Protein product: CASRPLQGSRYGYTF.

The chain employs TRBV20-1 and TRBJ2-3; 14 bases align to TRBD2. With V trimmed by 3 bases and J by 10 bases, 12 bases remained unmatched. This CDR3 has 16 residues. The germline V gene encodes CDR1 DFQATT and CDR2 SNEGSKA (reference sequence). This CDR3 reads CSARVGQGLAGDSQYF. CDR3 DNA: TGCAGTGCTAGGGTTGGACAGGGACTAGCGGGGGACTCGCAGTATTTT.

The rearrangement joins TRBV29-1 to TRBJ2-7; possible D gene TRBD1, 6 bases. The CDR3 sequence is 15 residues long. Per germline, CDR1 SQVTM and CDR2 ANQGSEA. The V gene lost 1 base and the J gene lost 2 bases, with 15 bases spanning the gap. The CDR3 region has the DNA TGCAGCGTTGAAGTGGGCAGGGACAACACCTACGAGCAGTACTTC. Translation gives CSVEVGRDNTYEQYF.

The chain has TRBV27 and TRBJ2-5, with D unclear. V shed 5 bases and J shed 5 bases, with 12 bases lying between them. This CDR3 spans 13 amino acids. Looked up from germline, CDR1 is MNHEY and CDR2 is SMNVEV (reference sequence). The chain's CDR3 is CASSQEKGETQYF. CDR3 DNA sequence: TGTGCCAGCAGTCAAGAGAAGGGTGAGACCCAGTACTTC.

V and J are TRBV12-3 or TRBV12-4 and TRBJ2-6, with 7 bases identical to TRBD1. Germline trimming cut 5 bases from V and 3 bases from J; bases unmatched to any gene: 13. The CDR3 covers 18 residues. The CDR3 bases are TGTGCCAGCAGTCCTAATACAGGGGTTCTCAGTGGGGCCAACGTCCTGACTTTC. Its translation is CASSPNTGVLSGANVLTF.

The V gene is TRBV20-1, the J gene TRBJ1-4; a weak D match, TRBD1 (5 bases). Trimming cost V 1 base and J 5 bases, with 11 bases left between them. The germline gives CDR1 DFQATT, CDR2 SNEGSKA (reference sequence). The CDR3 loop spans 14 amino acids. This CDR3 is CSARGRGPNEKLFF. The DNA of the CDR3 is TGCAGTGCTAGAGGGAGGGGCCCGAATGAAAAACTGTTTTTT.

The chain uses TRBV6-5 and TRBJ1-1; D call uncertain. The CDR3 extends over 17 amino acids. The ends were cut back, 0 bases at V and 0 bases at J, with 14 bases in the middle. The germline gives CDR1 MNHEY, CDR2 SVGAGI. The CDR3 loop reads CASSYSARSYLNTEAFF. CDR3 nucleotide sequence: TGTGCCAGCAGTTACTCGGCTCGGTCGTACCTGAACACTGAAGCTTTCTTT.

The V and J genes are TRBV2 and TRBJ2-5; TRBD1 agrees at 8 bases. The CDR3 has 13 residues. From germline, CDR1 is SNHLY and CDR2 FYNNEI. With 10 bases clipped from V and 2 bases from J, the junction kept 6 bases outside the gene matches. As DNA, the CDR3 is TGTGCCACGACAGGGGTGGTTCAAGAGACCCAGTACTTC. It translates to CATTGVVQETQYF.

This clonotype was seen a few times. The chain recombines TRBV29-1 with TRBJ1-2; maybe TRBD1 (5 bases). The V and J ends lost 2 bases and 4 bases respectively, with 11 bases between them. This CDR3 region has 13 residues. Germline-derived CDR1 and CDR2 are SQVTM and ANQGSEA. This CDR3 reads CSVELQDLYGYTF. CDR3 nucleotides: TGCAGCGTTGAATTACAGGACCTCTATGGCTACACCTTC.

In this sample, this clonotype turned up a few times. This rearrangement joins TRBV7-8 to TRBJ2-3; D perhaps matches TRBD1 (7 bases). V was clipped by 1 base and J by 2 bases, with 16 bases between them. Per germline, CDR1 SGHVS and CDR2 FQNEAQ. The CDR3 runs to 17 residues. The CDR3 spells CASSLVGGTAHTDTQYF. The CDR3 DNA sequence: TGTGCCAGCAGCTTAGTAGGCGGGACAGCGCACACAGATACGCAGTATTTT.

The V gene is TRBV6-5, the J gene TRBJ1-2; tentative D call: TRBD1 (6 bases). With 0 bases removed from V and 4 bases from J, the gap between germline ends came to 9 bases. This CDR3 is built from 14 residues. Germline loops: CDR1 MNHEY, CDR2 SVGAGI. The CDR3: CASSYSTRGYGYTF. Here the CDR3 DNA reads TGTGCCAGCAGTTACTCGACCAGGGGCTATGGCTACACCTTC.

This clonotype was counted between two and nine times. V gene TRBV24-1 combines with J gene TRBJ2-1, with 8 nucleotides matching TRBD1. Germline CDR1 reads KGHDR; CDR2 reads SFDVKD. J was trimmed by 6 bases and V by 9 bases; bases with no gene match: 12. The CDR3 is 15 amino acids. Written as DNA, the CDR3 is TGTGCCACCGCCTATTCCAGGACAGGGAGCAATGAGCAGTTCTTC. This encodes CATAYSRTGSNEQFF.

This clonotype was seen more than once but under ten times. The V gene is TRBV6-5, the J gene TRBJ1-2; D gene uncertain. The germline CDR1 and CDR2 sequences are MNHEY and SVGAGI. Trimming removed 4 bases from V and 8 bases from J, with 11 bases in between. CDR3 size: 12 residues. Here the CDR3 DNA reads TGTGCCAGCAGTTCCCGCGAAGCGGGCTACACCTTC. Its translation: CASSSREAGYTF.

This clonotype has more than one count but fewer than ten. V is TRBV7-3 and J is TRBJ2-3; weak D call: TRBD1 (6 bases). CDR1 and CDR2 (germline): SGHTA, FQGTGA. This CDR3 is 14 amino acids long. The V gene lost 1 base and the J gene lost 4 bases, with 9 bases spanning the gap. CDR3 sequence reads: CASSLNSGADTQYF. CDR3 in DNA: TGTGCCAGCAGCTTAAATTCAGGGGCAGATACGCAGTATTTT. The full variable domain, with the rest looked up from reference TRBV7-3 and TRBJ2-3, is GAGVSQTPSNKVTEKGKYVELRCDPISGHTALYWYRQSLGQGPEFLIYFQGTGAADDSGLPNDRFFAVRPEGSVSTLKIQRTERGDSAVYLCASSLNSGADTQYFGPGTRLTVL.

A few counts support this clonotype. The chain recombines TRBV5-1 with TRBJ2-6; D unresolved. Germline-derived CDR1 and CDR2 are SGHRS and YFSETQ. The CDR3 sequence is 16 residues long. The germline V and J ends were trimmed by 1 base and 1 base, with 9 bases remaining between them. The CDR3 bases are TGCGCCAGCAGCTTGAAAAGGGCGTCTGGGGCCAACGTCCTGACTTTC. This sequence encodes CASSLKRASGANVLTF.